This T cell receptor beta chain was sequenced in a study of T cell responses to AZD1222 COVID-19 vaccine. Overall study findings and caveats: Of the AZD1222 recipients, only five to seven were seropositive at baseline. Vaccine-associated CD4 TCRs ranged over spike, dominating at 160-218 and 743-854. Donors in the cohort were predominantly white British and more often female, and clonal diversity was possibly underestimated.

This table comes from immunoSEQ multiplex PCR, and its TCRdb copy is limited to in-frame clones, with some not included. The sample carries 120,000 to 150,000 clones, 91% recorded once. As to this clone: Its antigen is currently unknown.

The CDR3 length is 12 residues. Unmatched junction bases numbered 6, after V lost 6 bases and J lost 10 bases. The V gene's germline CDR1 is MNHEY and CDR2 SMNVEV (reference sequence). The sample was peripheral blood, taken 28 days after the second AZD1222 dose. The receptor's source is an adult who received the AZD1222 COVID-19 vaccine. The chain combines TRBV27 with TRBJ2-1; 7 bases line up with TRBD2. This chain's CDR3 is CASSRDYGEQFF. CDR3 coding DNA: TGTGCCAGCAGCCGGGACTACGGCGAGCAGTTCTTC.